Each of the 26 T cell receptor beta chains below was sequenced from the same sample in a study of identical twins. TCRdb ran MiXCR on the 5' RACE reads and lists one entry per CDR3 protein. Among 450,000 to 650,000 distinct CDR3 sequences listed, roughly 15% were seen once. In addition, the sample was reused for a study of yellow fever vaccine responses in identical twins.

The sequencing input was CD4+ T cells sorted from blood. The receptor set was obtained from a woman between 18 and 29 years old in good health.

This rearrangement joins TRBV24-1 to TRBJ2-2; D possibly corresponds to TRBD1 (6 bases). Trimming cost V 4 bases and J 0 bases, with 14 bases left between them. The CDR3 contains 17 residues. Germline V gene sequence: CDR1 KGHDR, CDR2 SFDVKD. As DNA, the CDR3 is TGTGCCACCAGTGACCTCGGACAGAATTCGAACACCGGGGAGCTGTTTTTT. Protein product: CATSDLGQNSNTGELFF.

This clonotype was seen only a few times. V is TRBV20-1 and J is TRBJ2-7; tentatively, D is TRBD2 (5 bases). The CDR3 totals 15 residues. Trimming pared 0 bases from V and 3 bases from J, leaving 15 bases between. In germline, CDR1 is DFQATT, CDR2 SNEGSKA (reference sequence). DNA of the CDR3: TGCAGTGCTAGAGATGATACGAGGGCTTTCTACGAGCAGTACTTC. This translates into CSARDDTRAFYEQYF.

The V gene is TRBV10-3, the J gene TRBJ2-7; 7 bases map to TRBD1. In germline, CDR1 is ENHRY, CDR2 SYGVKD. V was pared by 6 bases and J by 3 bases, with 5 bases of the junction left unmatched. CDR3 size: 13 residues. The CDR3 DNA follows: TGTGCCATCAGGAGACAGGGTAACTACGAGCAGTACTTC. This translates into CAIRRQGNYEQYF.

A few counts support this clonotype. This chain uses TRBV24-1 with TRBJ2-1; 10 nucleotides match TRBD2. Germline V gene data show CDR1 as KGHDR and CDR2 as SFDVKD. V was clipped by 4 bases and J by 7 bases; unmatched bases: 12. The CDR3 runs to 17 residues. DNA of the CDR3: TGTGCCACCAGTGACAACCAGCGGGAGGGCCCAGGGAATGAGCAGTTCTTC. This codes for CATSDNQREGPGNEQFF.

This clonotype was counted only a few times. This chain joins TRBV6-5 and TRBJ2-7; 8 bases align to TRBD1. The CDR3 length is 15 residues. The junction had 2 bases not matched to a gene; V was cut back by 0 bases and J by 1 base. The V gene's germline CDR1 is MNHEY and CDR2 SVGAGI. CDR3 coding DNA: TGTGCCAGCAGTTACTCGAACAGGGGGTCCTACGAGCAGTACTTC. It translates to CASSYSNRGSYEQYF.

This clonotype was observed a few times. The chain has TRBV28 and TRBJ2-7, with a tentative D call TRBD2 (5 bases). The V gene lost 5 bases and the J gene lost 1 base, with 15 bases spanning the gap. This CDR3 region has 15 residues. Germline assignment: CDR1 MDHEN and CDR2 SYDVKM. CDR3 sequence: CASSASPSGSYEQYF. CDR3 bases: TGTGCCAGCAGTGCTAGCCCCTCTGGGTCCTACGAGCAGTACTTC.

The chain couples TRBV19 to TRBJ1-2; TRBD1 aligns across 7 bases. The germline V gene encodes CDR1 LNHDA and CDR2 SQIVND (reference sequence). V was clipped by 5 bases and J by 7 bases; unmatched bases: 13. The CDR3 is 15 amino acids. Here the CDR3 reads CASSGPRQGPIGYTF. The CDR3 nucleotides are TGTGCCAGTAGTGGCCCCCGACAGGGCCCCATTGGCTACACCTTC.

Only a few counts were recorded for this clonotype. The chain couples TRBV5-1 to TRBJ2-5, with D possibly matching TRBD2 (6 bases). V was trimmed by 4 bases and J by 3 bases, leaving 13 bases between them. CDR3 size: 14 residues. Germline values: CDR1 SGHRS, CDR2 YFSETQ. CDR3 residues: CASSTGLGEETQYF. The CDR3 DNA reads as TGCGCCAGCAGCACGGGACTGGGAGAAGAGACCCAGTACTTC. Variable domain in full (rest from reference TRBV5-1 and TRBJ2-5): KAGVTQTPRYLIKTRGQQVTLSCSPISGHRSVSWYQQTPGQGLQFLFEYFSETQRNKGNFPGRFSGRQFSNSRSEMNVSTLELGDSALYLCASSTGLGEETQYFGPGTRLLVL.

This clonotype was found many times. The chain's CDR3 is CASSLGQGFGYGYTF. In DNA form, the CDR3 reads TGCGCCAGCAGCCTGGGACAGGGGTTCGGCTATGGCTACACCTTC. V usage is TRBV5-1 and J usage is TRBJ1-2; 10 nucleotides line up with TRBD1. The CDR3 length is 15 residues. Germline V gene lookup returns CDR1 SGHRS and CDR2 YFSETQ. Trimming took 4 bases from V and 4 from J; bases not matched to a gene: 7.

The J gene is TRBJ2-1, the V gene TRBV3-1, with TRBD1 matching over 9 bases. Germline V gene data show CDR1 as LGHDT and CDR2 as YNNKEL (reference sequence). The CDR3 contains 17 residues. Unmatched junction bases numbered 14, after V lost 6 bases and J lost 5 bases. CDR3 amino acids: CASSSWTGASLNNEQFF. In nucleotides, the CDR3 is TGTGCCAGCAGTTCCTGGACAGGGGCTTCCCTTAACAATGAGCAGTTCTTC.

This clonotype was found a few times. CDR3 protein: CASSATGFNTGELFF. DNA for the CDR3: TGTGCCAGCAGCGCGACAGGGTTTAACACCGGGGAGCTGTTTTTT. The V gene is TRBV2, the J gene TRBJ2-2; 7 bases match TRBD1. Germline CDR1 and CDR2: SNHLY and FYNNEI. The CDR3 covers 15 residues. Unmatched junction bases numbered 6, after V lost 6 bases and J lost 2 bases.

The chain combines TRBV20-1 with TRBJ2-3, with D unresolved. CDR3 size: 12 residues. The V gene's germline CDR1 is DFQATT and CDR2 SNEGSKA (reference sequence). V lost 6 bases, J lost 4 bases, and 11 bases lay in between. CDR3 loop: CSAIQWADTQYF. As DNA, the CDR3 is TGCAGTGCAATACAGTGGGCAGATACGCAGTATTTT.

There are a few counts of this clonotype. The chain recombines TRBV10-3 with TRBJ2-2; D is perhaps TRBD2 (5 bases). CDR1 is ENHRY and CDR2 is SYGVKD in the germline V gene. This CDR3 comprises 14 residues. V shed 10 bases and J shed 4 bases, with 16 bases lying between them. CDR3 loop: CASQADRGTGELFF. The CDR3 DNA reads as TGTGCCAGCCAAGCGGACCGCGGCACCGGGGAGCTGTTTTTT.

This clonotype was counted only a few times. This sequence joins TRBV11-2 and TRBJ2-1; D is ambiguous. Trimming took off 2 bases at V and 6 bases at J, with 14 bases between the two ends. This CDR3 spans 15 amino acids. The germline gives CDR1 SGHAT, CDR2 FQNNGV. As DNA, the CDR3 is TGTGCCAGCAGCTTAACCCAGGTGGGTGGCAATGAGCAGTTCTTC. Translating gives CASSLTQVGGNEQFF.

This rearrangement joins TRBV7-8 to TRBJ2-3; 8 bases are shared with TRBD1. The V and J ends lost 5 bases and 0 bases, in that order; junction bases with no gene match: 13. CDR3 length: 18 amino acids. Germline CDR1 reads SGHVS; CDR2 reads FQNEAQ. The CDR3 reads CASSPSDRVNPSTDTQYF. CDR3 bases: TGTGCCAGCAGCCCATCGGACAGGGTTAACCCTAGCACAGATACGCAGTATTTT.

This clonotype occurred a few times. This rearrangement joins TRBV12-3 or TRBV12-4 to TRBJ2-1; unclear D gene. This CDR3 has 12 amino acids. Trimming removed 5 bases at V and 9 bases at J, with 11 bases between. CDR3 in amino acids: CASSPTKIEQFF. In DNA, the CDR3 is TGTGCCAGCAGTCCGACCAAAATTGAGCAGTTCTTC.

The rearrangement uses TRBV3-1 and TRBJ2-1; 9 bases are shared with TRBD2. Germline lookup yields CDR1 LGHDT and CDR2 YNNKEL (reference sequence). J lost 6 bases, V lost 1 base, and 10 bases had no gene match. This CDR3 is 17 amino acids long. The CDR3 protein is CASSQGGLARGGNEQFF. In DNA form, the CDR3 reads TGTGCCAGCAGCCAAGGGGGACTAGCAAGAGGGGGCAATGAGCAGTTCTTC.

The rearrangement links TRBV12-5 to TRBJ2-7; no definite D call. This CDR3 region has 14 residues. Trimming took off 1 base at V and 5 bases at J, with 12 bases between the two ends. Germline V gives CDR1 LGHNT, CDR2 FRNRAP. CDR3 in DNA: TGTGCTAGTGGTTTGGCACGGAGCGTCAACGAGCAGTACTTC. It encodes CASGLARSVNEQYF.

The J gene is TRBJ2-1, the V gene TRBV3-1, with 11 bases aligning to TRBD1. This CDR3 is 17 amino acids long. Germline V CDR1 and CDR2: LGHDT, YNNKEL (reference sequence). Germline trimming cut 4 bases from V and 6 bases from J; bases unmatched to any gene: 11. The CDR3 here is CASSRDRGGRNINEQFF. The CDR3 DNA sequence: TGTGCCAGCAGCCGGGACAGGGGGGGGAGGAACATCAATGAGCAGTTCTTC.

This clonotype has at least ten counts. V gene TRBV5-1 combines with J gene TRBJ2-2; possible D gene TRBD1, 7 bases. The CDR3 runs to 14 residues. Per germline, CDR1 SGHRS and CDR2 YFSETQ. Trimming shortened V by 4 bases and J by 3 bases, and 10 bases separated the two germline ends. The DNA for the CDR3 is TGCGCCAGCAGCCCCAGGGGGGACACCGGGGAGCTGTTTTTT. It yields the protein CASSPRGDTGELFF.

The chain joins TRBV14 to TRBJ2-3, with TRBD2 identical over 13 bases. Germline V CDR1 and CDR2: SGHDN, FVKESK. Losses at the gene ends were 3 bases for V and 7 bases for J; bases not matched to a gene: 10. CDR3 length: 17 residues. DNA for the CDR3: TGTGCCAGCAGCCATAGGCCGGGACTAGCGGGATTATATACGCAGTATTTT. It encodes CASSHRPGLAGLYTQYF. The variable domain in full, with the rest retrieved from reference TRBV14 and TRBJ2-3, is EAGVTQFPSHSVIEKGQTVTLRCDPISGHDNLYWYRRVMGKEIKFLLHFVKESKQDESGMPNNRFLAERTGGTYSTLKVQPAELEDSGVYFCASSHRPGLAGLYTQYFGPGTRLTVL.

This clonotype has just a few counts. In nucleotides, the CDR3 is TGCAGTGCTAGGACGACTAGCGGGGGACCCATGCTTCAAGAGACCCAGTACTTC. This encodes CSARTTSGGPMLQETQYF. This chain connects TRBV20-1 to TRBJ2-5; 12 bases line up with TRBD2. The trim removed 3 bases at V and 2 bases at J, leaving 13 bases unmatched. CDR1 is DFQATT, CDR2 SNEGSKA, per germline (reference sequence). This CDR3 has 18 residues.

CDR3 sequence reads: CATSYPRGGNTGELFF. As DNA, the CDR3 is TGTGCCACCAGTTACCCCCGCGGGGGGAACACCGGGGAGCTGTTTTTT. V usage is TRBV24-1 and J usage is TRBJ2-2, with 7 bases that match TRBD2. The CDR3 is made up of 16 amino acids. Germline V CDR1 and CDR2: KGHDR, SFDVKD. Losses at the gene ends were 6 bases for V and 1 base for J; bases not matched to a gene: 7.

This clonotype was detected many times. The chain's CDR3 is CASSRGTGNTIYF. CDR3 coding DNA: TGTGCCAGCAGCAGGGGAACTGGAAACACCATATATTTT. V gene TRBV12-3 or TRBV12-4 combines with J gene TRBJ1-3, with a weak D call TRBD1 (6 bases). V shed 6 bases and J shed 2 bases, with 8 bases lying between them. The CDR3 loop spans 13 amino acids.

The V and J genes are TRBV5-1 and TRBJ2-2, with TRBD2 matching over 9 bases. The CDR3 loop spans 14 amino acids. The J segment lost 1 base and the V segment lost 7 bases, leaving 2 bases of the junction unmatched. The germline V gene has CDR1 SGHRS and CDR2 YFSETQ. The CDR3 protein is CASYSGGNTGELFF. CDR3 in DNA: TGCGCCAGCTATAGCGGGGGGAACACCGGGGAGCTGTTTTTT.

Ten or more counts support this clonotype. V and J are TRBV27 and TRBJ1-4; 11 bases map to TRBD1. Germline CDR1 is MNHEY and CDR2 is SMNVEV (reference sequence). The CDR3 is 18 amino acids. The ends lost 6 bases at V and 5 bases at J; junction bases unmatched: 14. The chain's CDR3 is CASRRVGQGAGKNEKLFF. CDR3 nucleotides: TGTGCCAGCAGACGGGTCGGACAGGGGGCAGGGAAGAATGAAAAACTGTTTTTT.